The next 22 T cell receptor beta chains were all read from a single sample in a study of CD8 T cells in ankylosing spondylitis. MiXCR, run by TCRdb on the 5' RACE reads, gives a single entry per CDR3 protein. The repertoire has 750,000 to 850,000 distinct CDR3 sequences, about 10% of them found once; the top ten carry approximately 0.51%. The study, taken as a whole, reports: Characteristic of ankylosing spondylitis blood, it appeared, was a TCR beta motif comprising several highly homologous variants.

Their recognized antigens are unknown. The sequenced sample was blood, either unsorted or a sorted T cell fraction (not recorded which). The source is a male donor with ankylosing spondylitis.

This chain connects TRBV20-1 to TRBJ1-1; TRBD1 might be the D (5 bases). The CDR3 is made up of 14 amino acids. Per the germline V gene, CDR1 is DFQATT and CDR2 is SNEGSKA (reference sequence). V lost 4 bases and J 4 bases, leaving 16 bases between the germline ends. CDR3 DNA sequence: TGCAGTGCTACCATAGGGGCTAGGGGCACTGAAGCTTTCTTT. Protein product: CSATIGARGTEAFF.

This chain uses TRBV20-1 with TRBJ2-5; D ambiguous. The CDR3 extends over 12 amino acids. Germline V gene data show CDR1 as DFQATT and CDR2 as SNEGSKA (reference sequence). V shed 6 bases and J shed 5 bases, with 13 bases lying between them. The CDR3 nucleotides read TGCAGTGCGCAGTTTTCGGCCGAGACCCAGTACTTC. This encodes CSAQFSAETQYF.

In this sample, this clonotype turned up many times. The genes are TRBV20-1 and TRBJ2-7; possibly TRBD1 for D (5 bases). Germline CDR1 reads DFQATT; CDR2 reads SNEGSKA (reference sequence). The length of the CDR3 is 15 residues. V was trimmed by 1 base and J by 0 bases, leaving 13 bases between them. Here the CDR3 DNA reads TGCAGTGCTAGAGGAGGACACTTGAGCTCCTACGAGCAGTACTTC. Protein sequence: CSARGGHLSSYEQYF.

This clonotype was counted a few times. The chain combines TRBV4-3 with TRBJ1-1; 8 bases align to TRBD1. The junction had 2 bases not matched to a gene; V was cut back by 1 base and J by 1 base. Germline V gene sequence: CDR1 LGHNA, CDR2 YSLEER. The CDR3 totals 15 residues. CDR3 bases: TGCGCCAGCAGCCAAGTTGGACAGGGGAACACTGAAGCTTTCTTT. Its protein product is CASSQVGQGNTEAFF.

In its sample, this clonotype was seen many times. This chain uses TRBV12-3 or TRBV12-4 with TRBJ2-1; 11 bases fit TRBD1. The trim removed 2 bases at V and 6 bases at J, leaving 3 bases unmatched. This CDR3 comprises 15 residues. CDR3 bases: TGTGCCAGCAGTTTATGGGGACAGGGGGGCAATGAGCAGTTCTTC. Translation gives CASSLWGQGGNEQFF.

In this sample, this clonotype turned up a few times. The J gene is TRBJ1-5, the V gene TRBV20-1; 9 bases are a match to TRBD1. V was clipped by 6 bases and J by 7 bases; unmatched bases: 10. The CDR3 covers 14 residues. From germline, CDR1 is DFQATT and CDR2 SNEGSKA (reference sequence). The CDR3 nucleotides are TGCAGTGCGCACCCCGGGACAGGGTGGCAGCCCCAGCATTTT. Encoded protein: CSAHPGTGWQPQHF.

In its sample, this clonotype was seen many times. This chain joins TRBV20-1 and TRBJ1-4, with TRBD1 as a possible D gene (5 bases). Looked up from germline, CDR1 is DFQATT and CDR2 is SNEGSKA (reference sequence). V gave up 6 bases and J gave up 8 bases, with 22 bases separating them. The CDR3 is made up of 15 amino acids. CDR3 sequence reads: CSARAFGTEAEKLFF. The CDR3 region has the DNA TGCAGTGCGAGGGCTTTCGGGACCGAAGCAGAAAAACTGTTTTTT.

There are many counts of this clonotype. V gene TRBV20-1 combines with J gene TRBJ1-5; D is ambiguous. Trimming pared 3 bases from V and 4 bases from J, leaving 13 bases between. The germline V gene has CDR1 DFQATT and CDR2 SNEGSKA (reference sequence). The CDR3 is made up of 14 amino acids. The DNA for the CDR3 is TGCAGTGCTAGTAGTAGGGTGAGGAATCAGCCCCAGCATTTT. It codes for CSASSRVRNQPQHF.

This clonotype came up a few times. This chain links TRBV4-3 with TRBJ2-1; D gene uncertain. Trimming removed 1 base at V and 4 bases at J, with 11 bases between. Germline CDR1 LGHNA, CDR2 YSLEER. The CDR3 has 15 amino acids. The CDR3, as DNA: TGCGCCAGCAGCCAAGTTCACAGCCTATACAATGAGCAGTTCTTC. It yields the protein CASSQVHSLYNEQFF.

The rearrangement links TRBV20-1 to TRBJ2-5; 10 positions agree with TRBD1. Germline CDR1 reads DFQATT; CDR2 reads SNEGSKA (reference sequence). This CDR3 has 14 amino acids. V shed 5 bases, J shed 7 bases, and the junction held 10 bases outside the gene matches. The CDR3 loop reads CSALRDRGLGTQYF. CDR3 DNA: TGCAGTGCTCTCCGGGACAGGGGCCTCGGGACCCAGTACTTC.

This clonotype was seen a few times. J is TRBJ2-3 and V is TRBV20-1; D call uncertain. The CDR3 extends over 15 amino acids. Germline values: CDR1 DFQATT, CDR2 SNEGSKA (reference sequence). V was trimmed by 5 bases and J by 2 bases, leaving 17 bases between them. The CDR3 DNA reads as TGCAGTGCTCACTCGAGCAGCCCTTTCACAGATACGCAGTATTTT. It is translated as CSAHSSSPFTDTQYF.

The chain recombines TRBV4-1 with TRBJ2-3; tentative D call: TRBD1 (5 bases). Germline-derived CDR1 and CDR2 are MGHRA and YSYEKL. V lost 2 bases and J lost 2, with 11 bases in between. CDR3 length: 15 amino acids. In nucleotides, the CDR3 is TGCGCCAGCAGCCAATGGGGCAGGGACACAGATACGCAGTATTTT. It translates to CASSQWGRDTDTQYF.

This clonotype was counted many times. The rearrangement links TRBV5-1 to TRBJ1-1; the D is unclear. Germline V gene sequence: CDR1 SGHRS, CDR2 YFSETQ. Trimming took 1 base from V and 5 from J, leaving 15 bases between them. The CDR3 has 15 amino acids. The CDR3 DNA is TGCGCCAGCAGCTTGTCCCCGGGGAGTGATACTGAAGCTTTCTTT. This sequence encodes CASSLSPGSDTEAFF.

This clonotype was observed a single time. The chain joins TRBV20-1 to TRBJ1-6; D not resolved. Deletions cut 0 bases from V and 10 bases from J, with 10 bases between. The germline V gene encodes CDR1 DFQATT and CDR2 SNEGSKA (reference sequence). The CDR3 contains 13 residues. CDR3 region: CSARDQPVSPLHF. CDR3 coding DNA: TGCAGTGCTAGAGATCAGCCAGTATCACCCCTCCACTTT.

The chain joins TRBV12-3 or TRBV12-4 to TRBJ1-5; D is possibly TRBD1 (6 bases). The CDR3 totals 16 residues. V was trimmed by 2 bases and J by 2 bases, leaving 13 bases between them. The CDR3 sequence: CASSLRGAGGNQPQHF. The CDR3 region has the DNA TGTGCCAGCAGTTTACGGGGGGCCGGGGGCAATCAGCCCCAGCATTTT.

This clonotype was counted only a few times. The chain links TRBV29-1 to TRBJ2-2; 12 bases match TRBD2. Germline CDR1 SQVTM, CDR2 ANQGSEA. The CDR3 extends over 14 amino acids. The V gene end was trimmed by 7 bases and the J gene end by 6 bases; junction bases not matched to a gene: 6. The CDR3 DNA sequence: TGCAGCGCCCACGGACTAGCGGGGTCCGGGGAGCTGTTTTTT. Translation gives CSAHGLAGSGELFF.

The chain employs TRBV6-1 and TRBJ1-5; TRBD1 agrees at 9 bases. The CDR3 consists of 15 residues. The V and J ends lost 3 bases and 5 bases, in that order; junction bases with no gene match: 5. Germline V gives CDR1 MNHNS, CDR2 SASEGT. The CDR3 loop reads CASSDGDRVYQPQHF. Here the CDR3 DNA reads TGTGCCAGCAGTGACGGGGACAGGGTATATCAGCCCCAGCATTTT.

This clonotype was picked up a small number of times. The J gene is TRBJ2-1, the V gene TRBV20-1; weak D call: TRBD1 (6 bases). V was shortened by 6 bases and J by 5 bases, with 14 bases between the two germline ends. This CDR3 region has 13 residues. Germline values: CDR1 DFQATT, CDR2 SNEGSKA (reference sequence). As DNA, the CDR3 is TGCAGTGCCCCCCGGCCAGGGGACAATGAGCAGTTCTTC. Its protein product is CSAPRPGDNEQFF.

This chain uses TRBV20-1 with TRBJ2-1; the match to TRBD2 covers 10 bases. V trimming: 6 bases; J trimming: 8 bases; junction bases outside the gene matches: 10. Germline V gives CDR1 DFQATT, CDR2 SNEGSKA (reference sequence). The CDR3 contains 14 residues. The CDR3 DNA is TGCAGTGCCCTGAACCCTAGCGGGAGCGATGAGCAGTTCTTC. Residues: CSALNPSGSDEQFF.

This clonotype was counted a few times. The chain is built from TRBV18 and TRBJ1-1; 7 positions agree with TRBD1. J gave up 0 bases and V 3 bases, and 10 bases lay outside the gene matches. CDR3 length: 17 residues. Germline V gene lookup returns CDR1 KGHSH and CDR2 LQKENI. CDR3 sequence reads: CASSPFAWTGMNTEAFF. CDR3 in DNA: TGTGCCAGCTCACCTTTTGCCTGGACAGGAATGAACACTGAAGCTTTCTTT.

The V gene is TRBV15, the J gene TRBJ2-7; D unresolved. This CDR3 spans 12 amino acids. Trimming pared 9 bases from V and 5 bases from J, leaving 14 bases between. Germline-derived CDR1 and CDR2 are LNHNV and YYDKDF (reference sequence). The CDR3 sequence is CATSKVGHEQYF. The DNA for the CDR3 is TGTGCCACATCGAAGGTCGGACACGAGCAGTACTTC. Filled out from reference TRBV15 and TRBJ2-7, the complete variable domain reads DAMVIQNPRYQVTQFGKPVTLSCSQTLNHNVMYWYQQKSSQAPKLLFHYYDKDFNNEADTPDNFQSRRPNTSFCFLDIRSPGLGDTAMYLCATSKVGHEQYFGPGTRLTVT.

This clonotype came up a few times. V and J are TRBV11-2 and TRBJ1-2, with 9 bases fitting TRBD1. CDR1 and CDR2 from the germline V gene are SGHAT and FQNNGV. This CDR3 has 14 amino acids. V trimming: 3 bases; J trimming: 8 bases; junction bases outside the gene matches: 7. CDR3 DNA sequence: TGTGCCAGCAGCTTCGCCGGGACAGGGCACGGCTACACCTTC. It translates to CASSFAGTGHGYTF.